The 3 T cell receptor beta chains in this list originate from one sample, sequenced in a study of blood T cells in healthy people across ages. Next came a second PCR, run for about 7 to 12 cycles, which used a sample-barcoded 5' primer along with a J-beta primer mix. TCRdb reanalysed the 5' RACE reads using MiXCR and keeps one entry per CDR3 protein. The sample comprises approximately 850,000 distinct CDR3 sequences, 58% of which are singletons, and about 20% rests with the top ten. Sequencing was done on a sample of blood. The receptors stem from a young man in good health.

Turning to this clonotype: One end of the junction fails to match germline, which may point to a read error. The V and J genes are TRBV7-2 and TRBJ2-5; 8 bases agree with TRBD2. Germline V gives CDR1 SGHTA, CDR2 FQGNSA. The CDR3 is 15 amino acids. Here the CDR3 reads CASSDSGAGGETQCF. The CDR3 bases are TGTGCCAGCAGTGACAGTGGGGCGGGGGGAGAGACCCAGTGCTTC.

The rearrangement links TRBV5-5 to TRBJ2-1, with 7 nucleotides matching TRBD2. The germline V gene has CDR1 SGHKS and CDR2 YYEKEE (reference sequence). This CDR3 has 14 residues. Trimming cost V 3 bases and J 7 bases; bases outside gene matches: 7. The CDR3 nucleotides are TGTGCCAGCAGCTGGGGGGGTAGCGGGAATGAGCAGTTCTTC. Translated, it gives CASSWGGSGNEQFF.

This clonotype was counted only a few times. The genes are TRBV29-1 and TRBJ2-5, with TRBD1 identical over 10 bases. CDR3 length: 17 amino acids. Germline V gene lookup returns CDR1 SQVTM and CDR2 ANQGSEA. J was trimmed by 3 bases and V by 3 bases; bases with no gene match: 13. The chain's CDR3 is CSVDLRNSGTGEETQYF. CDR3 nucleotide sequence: TGCAGCGTTGACCTCAGAAATTCCGGGACAGGGGAAGAGACCCAGTACTTC.